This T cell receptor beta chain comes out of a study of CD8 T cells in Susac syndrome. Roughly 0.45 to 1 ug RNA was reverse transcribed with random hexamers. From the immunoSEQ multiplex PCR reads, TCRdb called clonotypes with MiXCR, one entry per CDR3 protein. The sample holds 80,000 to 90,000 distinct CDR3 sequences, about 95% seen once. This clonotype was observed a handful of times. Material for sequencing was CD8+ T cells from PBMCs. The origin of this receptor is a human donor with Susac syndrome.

The CDR3 spells CASSPSTDTQYF. DNA for the CDR3: TGTGCCAGCAGCCCTAGCACAGATACGCAGTATTTT. V usage is TRBV13 and J usage is TRBJ2-3; D not resolved. Germline CDR1 and CDR2: PRHDT and FYEKMQ (reference sequence). V lost 5 bases and J lost 0, with 3 bases in between. The CDR3 is 12 amino acids.